This T cell receptor beta chain was documented in a study of PD-1 blockade in classical Hodgkin lymphoma. Study-wide results and limits: While CD8+ TCR diversity did not rise significantly by C4D1, CD4+ TCR diversity did. At baseline, newly diagnosed patients reportedly showed less TCR diversity than healthy donors. Patients who responded completely had about the same baseline diversity as newly diagnosed patients.

Following autologous stem cell transplantation, relapse occurred in every patient, and exposure to brentuximab vedotin varied. Patients showed best responses of complete response, partial response or progressive disease. V lost 3 bases and J 0 bases, leaving 9 bases between the germline ends. From germline, CDR1 is SGHAT and CDR2 FQNNGV. The CDR3 is 15 residues long. The method was immunoSEQ multiplex PCR; TCRdb's version includes in-frame clones alone and lacks a portion of them. The sample yields 29,000 or so clones, roughly 76% seen once. In its sample, this clone was seen a few times. The antigen is undetermined.

The material was peripheral blood mononuclear cells (PBMCs), obtained before the second cycle of nivolumab. This receptor was identified in a human donor with classical Hodgkin lymphoma. The gene calls are TRBV11-2 and TRBJ1-3; the D is unclear. The CDR3, as DNA: TGTGCCAGCAGCTTTACGGACCCCTCTGGAAACACCATATATTTT. It translates to CASSFTDPSGNTIYF.